This T cell receptor beta chain comes out of a study of read filtering for tumor transcriptome and immune sequencing. Study details: Among patients, approximately 17 were male and 15 or so female, aged roughly 47 to 90 (mean about 69). 8 patients were R-ISS I, 16 were R-ISS II, 7 were R-ISS III. Transcriptome libraries were built from DNase-treated RNA.

This clonotype was detected a few times. Antigen: not known. Molecular barcoded adaptors covering alpha/delta and beta/gamma chains were used on roughly 400 ng RNA. MiXCR, run by TCRdb on the reads, gives a single entry per CDR3 protein. This table holds approximately 140,000 distinct CDR3 sequences, roughly 13% found once. Study-wide findings and caveats: IR-seq and RNA-seq agreed better without single-read clonotypes.

The sequenced sample consisted of a population of CD138-negative cells sorted from bone marrow. The sequence was collected from a donor aged 40 or older with multiple myeloma.

Here the CDR3 reads CASSLTGPDTQYF. The CDR3, as DNA: TGTGCCAGCAGCTTAACAGGCCCAGATACGCAGTATTTT. The chain joins TRBV7-3 to TRBJ2-3; D gene unclear. V lost 0 bases and J lost 4, with 5 bases in between. Germline CDR1 is SGHTA and CDR2 is FQGTGA. There are 13 residues in the CDR3.